This T cell receptor beta chain derives from a study of cytomegalovirus exposure and HLA in healthy donors. The ends lost 4 bases at V and 4 bases at J; junction bases unmatched: 8. This CDR3 contains 17 residues. General study results and limits: Rare TCR sequences dominated, though some public TCRs recurred in many donors.

About this clone: Its target is not known.

TCRdb's table, derived via immunoSEQ multiplex PCR, lists solely in-frame clones and lacks some. The sample carries 130,000 to 150,000 clones, roughly nine tenths recorded once. This sequence joins TRBV23-1 and TRBJ1-4, with 11 nucleotides matching TRBD1. TRBV23-1 is identified as an open reading frame with a role that is uncertain. Sequencing used PBMCs. This clonotype was sampled from a woman younger than 30 in good health and CMV-seropositive. The CDR3 spells CASSPGTGGQSNEKLFF. In DNA form, the CDR3 reads TGCGCCAGCAGTCCTGGGACAGGGGGACAAAGTAATGAAAAACTGTTTTTT.